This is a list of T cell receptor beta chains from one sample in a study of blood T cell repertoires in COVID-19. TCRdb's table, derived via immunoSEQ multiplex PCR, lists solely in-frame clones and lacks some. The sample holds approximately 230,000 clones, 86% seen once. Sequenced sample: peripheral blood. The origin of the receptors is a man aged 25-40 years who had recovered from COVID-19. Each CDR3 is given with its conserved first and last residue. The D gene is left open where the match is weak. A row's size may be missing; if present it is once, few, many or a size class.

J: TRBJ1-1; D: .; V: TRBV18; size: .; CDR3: CASSPFSGSGTEAFF; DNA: TGTGCCAGCTCACCTTTCTCAGGCTCGGGAACTGAAGCTTTCTTT
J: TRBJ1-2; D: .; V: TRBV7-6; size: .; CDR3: CASSLAQTRGYTF; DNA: TGTGCCAGCAGCTTAGCCCAAACGAGGGGCTACACCTTC
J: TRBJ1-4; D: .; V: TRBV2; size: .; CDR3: CASSEPRGGLDEKLFF; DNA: TGTGCCAGCAGTGAACCCAGGGGAGGGTTAGATGAAAAACTGTTTTTT
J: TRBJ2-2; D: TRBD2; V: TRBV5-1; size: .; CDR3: CASSSGASGGARTGELFF; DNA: TGCGCCAGCAGCTCTGGGGCTAGCGGGGGGGCCCGGACCGGGGAGCTGTTTTTT
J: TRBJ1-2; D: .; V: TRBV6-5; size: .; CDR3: CASSYSSGDYGYTF; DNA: TGTGCCAGCAGTTACTCGTCCGGAGACTATGGCTACACCTTC
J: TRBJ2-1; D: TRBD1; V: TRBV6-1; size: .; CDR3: CASSEGHEGAEEQFF; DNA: TGTGCCAGCAGTGAAGGCCATGAGGGGGCGGAGGAGCAGTTCTTC
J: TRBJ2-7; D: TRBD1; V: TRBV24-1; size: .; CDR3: CATGVDRGSSYEQYF; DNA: TGTGCCACCGGGGTAGACAGGGGGAGCTCCTACGAGCAGTACTTC
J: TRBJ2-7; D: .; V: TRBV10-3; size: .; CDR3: CAISEPQAAAYEQYF; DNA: TGTGCCATCAGTGAGCCGCAAGCGGCAGCCTACGAGCAGTACTTC
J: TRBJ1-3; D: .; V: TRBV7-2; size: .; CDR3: CASSLEALRTGNTIYF; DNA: TGTGCCAGCAGCTTAGAAGCCCTGAGGACTGGAAACACCATATATTTT
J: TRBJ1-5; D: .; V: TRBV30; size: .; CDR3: CAWSFGGGGSNQPQHF; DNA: TGTGCCTGGAGTTTCGGAGGGGGGGGCAGCAATCAGCCCCAGCATTTT
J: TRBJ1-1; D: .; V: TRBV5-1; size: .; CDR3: CASSPDGVGGAFF; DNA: TGCGCCAGCAGCCCGGACGGGGTCGGGGGAGCTTTCTTT
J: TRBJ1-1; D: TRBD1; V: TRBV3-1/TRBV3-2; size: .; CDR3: CASSPDRGYYTEAFF; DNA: TGTGCCAGCAGCCCGGACAGGGGTTATTACACTGAAGCTTTCTTT
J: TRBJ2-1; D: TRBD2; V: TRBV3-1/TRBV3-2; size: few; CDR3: CASSQDRLAGGLGQFF; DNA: TGTGCCAGCAGCCAAGACAGGCTAGCGGGGGGGCTAGGGCAGTTCTTC
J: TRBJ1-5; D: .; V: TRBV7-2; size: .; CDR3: CASSPGVLGQPQHF; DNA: TGTGCCAGCAGCCCAGGGGTTTTAGGCCAGCCCCAGCATTTT
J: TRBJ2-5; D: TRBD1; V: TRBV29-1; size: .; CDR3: CSVPVGTAQETQYF; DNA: TGCAGCGTCCCAGTGGGGACAGCACAAGAGACCCAGTACTTC
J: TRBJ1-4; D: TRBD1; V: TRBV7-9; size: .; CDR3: CASSLGTGVTNEKLFF; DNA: TGTGCCAGCAGCTTAGGGACAGGGGTTACTAATGAAAAACTGTTTTTT
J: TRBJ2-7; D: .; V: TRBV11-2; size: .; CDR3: CASSLYSSGSYEQYF; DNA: TGTGCCAGCAGCTTATACTCCTCGGGCTCCTACGAGCAGTACTTC
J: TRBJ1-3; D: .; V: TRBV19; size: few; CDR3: CASSISGVHSGNTIYF; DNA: TGTGCCAGTAGTATTTCAGGGGTGCACTCTGGAAACACCATATATTTT
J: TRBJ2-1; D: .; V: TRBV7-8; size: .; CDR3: CASSLARWLDNEQFF; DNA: TGTGCCAGCAGCTTAGCGAGGTGGCTGGACAATGAGCAGTTCTTC
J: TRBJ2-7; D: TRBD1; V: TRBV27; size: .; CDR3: CASSLGRGSNEQYF; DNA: TGTGCCAGCAGTTTAGGCAGGGGGAGCAACGAGCAGTACTTC
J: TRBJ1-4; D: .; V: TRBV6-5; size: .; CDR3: CASSYSAGFIYEKLFF; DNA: TGTGCCAGCAGTTACTCGGCGGGATTCATATACGAAAAACTGTTTTTT
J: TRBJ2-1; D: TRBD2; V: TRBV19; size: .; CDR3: CASSRTLAGGPNEQFF; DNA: TGTGCCAGTAGCCGAACCCTAGCGGGGGGCCCCAATGAGCAGTTCTTC
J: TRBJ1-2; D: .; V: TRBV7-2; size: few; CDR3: CASSLGPRQDNGYTF; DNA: TGTGCCAGCAGCTTGGGCCCCCGACAGGACAATGGCTACACCTTC